The 14 T cell receptor beta chains reported below all come from one sample, sequenced in a study of shared clonotypes between healthy human individuals. Only in-frame clones appear in the TCRdb table, and some are missing; sequencing was by immunoSEQ multiplex PCR. In the table there are around 350,000 clones, over 70% of which are singletons. Material for sequencing was memory CD4+ T cells sorted from blood. Subset: CD45RA-negative fraction. These receptors came from a man aged 25-40 years in good health.

This clone was seen more than once but under ten times. The V and J genes are TRBV5-1 and TRBJ2-7; D is undetermined. Germline loops: CDR1 SGHRS, CDR2 YFSETQ. Trimming took 3 bases from V and 2 from J, leaving 9 bases between them. This CDR3 region has 13 residues. The CDR3 spells CASSSYSTYEQYF. CDR3 in DNA: TGCGCCAGCAGCTCTTACAGTACCTACGAGCAGTACTTC.

The V and J genes are TRBV19 and TRBJ1-5; 8 bases agree with TRBD1. Germline V gene data show CDR1 as LNHDA and CDR2 as SQIVND (reference sequence). Germline trimming cut 6 bases from V and 6 bases from J; bases unmatched to any gene: 10. The CDR3 consists of 15 residues. CDR3 sequence: CASSQDRGWGQPQHF. The CDR3 region has the DNA TGTGCCAGTAGCCAAGACAGGGGATGGGGTCAGCCCCAGCATTTT.

The chain has TRBV27 and TRBJ1-1, with D perhaps matching TRBD1 (6 bases). This CDR3 is 16 amino acids long. Trimming shortened V by 5 bases and J by 4 bases, and 20 bases separated the two germline ends. Looked up from germline, CDR1 is MNHEY and CDR2 is SMNVEV (reference sequence). The CDR3 spells CASSPRKGGGATEAFF. The CDR3 DNA sequence: TGTGCCAGCAGTCCTCGAAAGGGAGGGGGTGCCACTGAAGCTTTCTTT.

The DNA of the CDR3 is TGTGCCAGCAGCTTAGTGGCGGGGCCACCCTACGAGCAGTACTTC. Encoded protein: CASSLVAGPPYEQYF. V and J are TRBV7-3 and TRBJ2-7; D possibly corresponds to TRBD2 (6 bases). The CDR3 is 15 residues long. The germline gives CDR1 SGHTA, CDR2 FQGTGA. V lost 2 bases, J lost 2 bases, and 13 bases lay in between.

In its sample, this clone was seen many times. CDR3 sequence reads: CSVELRTTSTDTQYF. In DNA form, the CDR3 reads TGCAGCGTTGAGCTTCGGACCACCAGCACAGATACGCAGTATTTT. This chain joins TRBV29-1 and TRBJ2-3; D gene uncertain. Between the trimmed V and J ends, which lost 3 bases and 0 bases, there was a span of 13 bases. This CDR3 is built from 15 residues. Per the germline V gene, CDR1 is SQVTM and CDR2 is ANQGSEA.

The gene calls are TRBV27 and TRBJ1-5, with 7 positions matching TRBD1. CDR1 and CDR2 (germline): MNHEY, SMNVEV (reference sequence). The CDR3 sequence is 15 residues long. Trimming cost V 3 bases and J 6 bases; bases outside gene matches: 8. The CDR3 reads CASSFRPGGIQPQHF. CDR3 bases: TGTGCCAGCAGTTTTAGGCCAGGGGGTATTCAGCCCCAGCATTTT.

CDR3 amino acids: CASSLNPYTDTQYF. The CDR3 nucleotides are TGCGCCAGCAGCTTGAATCCATACACAGATACGCAGTATTTT. This chain links TRBV5-1 with TRBJ2-3; no firm D call. Trimming took 1 base from V and 2 from J, leaving 8 bases between them. The CDR3 sequence is 14 residues long. CDR1 is SGHRS and CDR2 is YFSETQ in the germline V gene.

The gene calls are TRBV5-1 and TRBJ1-1; D might be TRBD1 (6 bases). CDR1 and CDR2 (germline): SGHRS, YFSETQ. Trimming took off 2 bases at V and 2 bases at J, with 13 bases between the two ends. CDR3 length: 15 residues. This CDR3 reads CASSLGGKQNTEAFF. The CDR3 DNA follows: TGCGCCAGCAGCTTAGGGGGTAAACAAAACACTGAAGCTTTCTTT.

CDR3 residues: CASSVGAGTTGALYNEQFF. In DNA form, the CDR3 reads TGTGCCAGCAGCGTAGGGGCTGGAACGACAGGGGCCCTTTACAATGAGCAGTTCTTC. The rearrangement uses TRBV9 and TRBJ2-1; TRBD1 aligns across 8 bases. The CDR3 has 19 residues. V shed 0 bases and J 4 bases; nucleotides not matched to a gene: 15. The germline V gene has CDR1 SGDLS and CDR2 YYNGEE. Full variable domain (rest looked up from reference TRBV9 and TRBJ2-1): DSGVTQTPKHLITATGQRVTLRCSPRSGDLSVYWYQQSLDQGLQFLIQYYNGEERAKGNILERFSAQQFPDLHSELNLSSLELGDSALYFCASSVGAGTTGALYNEQFFGPGTRLTVL.

CDR3 DNA sequence: TGTGCCACCAGCAGAGACCGGGTTGGGCAGCCCCAGCATTTT. Translating gives CATSRDRVGQPQHF. V is TRBV15 and J is TRBJ1-5; D gene ambiguous. Deletions cut 0 bases from V and 7 bases from J, with 10 bases between. Per the germline V gene, CDR1 is LNHNV and CDR2 is YYDKDF (reference sequence). This CDR3 is 14 amino acids long.

This clone was picked up one time. The chain has TRBV10-3 and TRBJ2-1; TRBD1 matches at 9 bases. Germline V gene lookup returns CDR1 ENHRY and CDR2 SYGVKD. With V trimmed by 6 bases and J by 0 bases, 3 bases remained unmatched. This CDR3 is built from 15 residues. CDR3 residues: CAIREDRGSYNEQFF. The CDR3 bases are TGTGCCATCAGAGAGGACAGGGGCTCCTACAATGAGCAGTTCTTC.

The V gene is TRBV7-9, the J gene TRBJ1-2; D might be TRBD1 (5 bases). This CDR3 contains 14 residues. The germline gives CDR1 SEHNR, CDR2 FQNEAQ (reference sequence). V lost 5 bases, J lost 8 bases, and 18 bases lay in between. The CDR3 DNA is TGTGCCAGCAGCACGCCCGGGACCTGGTGGGGCTACACCTTC. Amino acid sequence: CASSTPGTWWGYTF.

The chain carries TRBV2 and TRBJ2-7, with 8 nucleotides matching TRBD1. The CDR3 length is 14 residues. In germline, CDR1 is SNHLY, CDR2 FYNNEI. The J segment lost 1 base and the V segment lost 4 bases, leaving 3 bases of the junction unmatched. As DNA, the CDR3 is TGTGCCAGCAGTGGGAGACAGGGGTCCTACGAGCAGTACTTC. This sequence encodes CASSGRQGSYEQYF.

In this sample, this clone turned up many times. The CDR3 DNA reads TGTGCCAGCAGTTTTTTTGGGGCAGGGGAAGAGACCCAGTACTTC. Its translation is CASSFFGAGEETQYF. The chain has TRBV27 and TRBJ2-5; D is perhaps TRBD1 (6 bases). The CDR3 has 15 residues. V shed 3 bases and J shed 3 bases, with 14 bases lying between them. Germline CDR1 reads MNHEY; CDR2 reads SMNVEV (reference sequence).